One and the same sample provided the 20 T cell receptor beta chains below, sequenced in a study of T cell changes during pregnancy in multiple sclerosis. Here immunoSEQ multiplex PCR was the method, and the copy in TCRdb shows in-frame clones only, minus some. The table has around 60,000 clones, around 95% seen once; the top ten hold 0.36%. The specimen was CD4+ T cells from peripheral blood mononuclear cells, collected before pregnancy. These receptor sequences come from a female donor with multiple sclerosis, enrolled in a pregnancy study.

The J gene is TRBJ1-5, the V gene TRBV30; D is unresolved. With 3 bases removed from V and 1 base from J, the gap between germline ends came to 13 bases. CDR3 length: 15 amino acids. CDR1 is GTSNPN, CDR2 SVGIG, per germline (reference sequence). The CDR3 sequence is CAWSGPTSSNQPQHF. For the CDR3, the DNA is TGTGCCTGGAGCGGCCCGACATCGAGCAATCAGCCCCAGCATTTT.

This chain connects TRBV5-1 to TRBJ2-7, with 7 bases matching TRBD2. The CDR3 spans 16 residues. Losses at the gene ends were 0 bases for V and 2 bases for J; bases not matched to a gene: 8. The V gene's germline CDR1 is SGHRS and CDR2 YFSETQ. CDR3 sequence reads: CASSLVVGGPPYEQYF. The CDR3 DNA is TGCGCCAGCAGCTTGGTAGTGGGAGGGCCCCCCTACGAGCAGTACTTC.

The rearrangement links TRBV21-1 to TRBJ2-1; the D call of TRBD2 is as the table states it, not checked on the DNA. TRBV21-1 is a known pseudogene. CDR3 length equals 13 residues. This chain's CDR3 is CASSKPNFDEQFF. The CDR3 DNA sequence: TGTGCCAGCAGCAAACCCAACTTTGATGAGCAGTTCTTC.

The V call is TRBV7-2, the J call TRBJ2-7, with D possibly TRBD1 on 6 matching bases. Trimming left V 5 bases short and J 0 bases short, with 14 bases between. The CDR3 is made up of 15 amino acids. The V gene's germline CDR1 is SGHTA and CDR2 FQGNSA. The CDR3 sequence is CASSIGQSSSYEQYF. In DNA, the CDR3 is TGTGCCAGCAGCATCGGACAGAGCAGCTCCTACGAGCAGTACTTC.

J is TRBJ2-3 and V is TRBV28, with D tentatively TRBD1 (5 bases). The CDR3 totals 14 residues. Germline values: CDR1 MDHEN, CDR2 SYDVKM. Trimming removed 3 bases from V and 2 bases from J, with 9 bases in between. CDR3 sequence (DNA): TGTGCCAGCAGTTTGGGCAGGGTCACAGATACGCAGTATTTT. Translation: CASSLGRVTDTQYF.

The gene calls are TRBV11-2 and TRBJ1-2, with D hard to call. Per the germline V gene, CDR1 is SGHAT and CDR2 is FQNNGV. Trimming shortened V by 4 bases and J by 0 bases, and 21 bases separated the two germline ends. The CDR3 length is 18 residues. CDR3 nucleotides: TGTGCCAGCAGCTCCCGGGGTCCGGGGTGGACGACTAACTATGGCTACACCTTC. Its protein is CASSSRGPGWTTNYGYTF.

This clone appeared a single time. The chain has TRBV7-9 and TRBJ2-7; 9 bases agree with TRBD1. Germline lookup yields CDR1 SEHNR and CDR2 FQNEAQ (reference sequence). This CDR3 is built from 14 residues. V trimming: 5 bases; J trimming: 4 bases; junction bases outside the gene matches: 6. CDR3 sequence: CASSPRTGEYEQYF. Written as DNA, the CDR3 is TGTGCCAGCAGCCCTCGGACAGGGGAGTACGAGCAGTACTTC.

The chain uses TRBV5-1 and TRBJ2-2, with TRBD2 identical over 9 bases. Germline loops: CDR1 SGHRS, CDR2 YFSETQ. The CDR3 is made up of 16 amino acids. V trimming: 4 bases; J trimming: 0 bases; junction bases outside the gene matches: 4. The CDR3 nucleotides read TGCGCCAGCAGCCCGACTAGCGGCGCGAACACCGGGGAGCTGTTTTTT. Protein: CASSPTSGANTGELFF.

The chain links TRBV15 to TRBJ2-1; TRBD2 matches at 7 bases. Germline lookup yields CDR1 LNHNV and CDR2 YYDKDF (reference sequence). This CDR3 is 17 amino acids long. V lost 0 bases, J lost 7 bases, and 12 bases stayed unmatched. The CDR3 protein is CATSRERLASGGNEQFF. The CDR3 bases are TGTGCCACCAGCAGAGAGCGTCTAGCTAGCGGTGGAAATGAGCAGTTCTTC.

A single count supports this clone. In nucleotides, the CDR3 is TGTGCCAGCTCACCTCAATTCATAGATACGCAGTATTTT. Translating it yields CASSPQFIDTQYF. The chain employs TRBV18 and TRBJ2-3; D is undetermined. In germline, CDR1 is KGHSH, CDR2 LQKENI. The CDR3 extends over 13 amino acids. Trimming stripped 3 bases from V and 5 bases from J, with 9 bases between.

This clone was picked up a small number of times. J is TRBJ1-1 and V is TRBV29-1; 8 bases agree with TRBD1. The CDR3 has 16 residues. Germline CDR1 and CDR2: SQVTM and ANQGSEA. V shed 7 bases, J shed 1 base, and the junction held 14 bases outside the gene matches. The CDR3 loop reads CSAQGGTGGWNTEAFF. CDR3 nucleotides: TGCAGCGCTCAAGGGGGGACAGGAGGGTGGAACACTGAAGCTTTCTTT.

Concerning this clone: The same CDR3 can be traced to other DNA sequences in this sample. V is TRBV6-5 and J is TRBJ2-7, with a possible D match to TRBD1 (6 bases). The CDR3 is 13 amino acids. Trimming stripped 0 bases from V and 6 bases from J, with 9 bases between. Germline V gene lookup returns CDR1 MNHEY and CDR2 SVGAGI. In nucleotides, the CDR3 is TGTGCCAGCAGTTACTCGACAGGAGGCGAGCAGTACTTC. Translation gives CASSYSTGGEQYF.

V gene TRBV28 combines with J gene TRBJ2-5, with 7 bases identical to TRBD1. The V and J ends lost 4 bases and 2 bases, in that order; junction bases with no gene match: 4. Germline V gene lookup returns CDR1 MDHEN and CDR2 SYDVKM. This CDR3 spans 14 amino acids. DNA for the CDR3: TGTGCCAGCAGTTCGCCGGACAGGCAAGAGACCCAGTACTTC. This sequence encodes CASSSPDRQETQYF.

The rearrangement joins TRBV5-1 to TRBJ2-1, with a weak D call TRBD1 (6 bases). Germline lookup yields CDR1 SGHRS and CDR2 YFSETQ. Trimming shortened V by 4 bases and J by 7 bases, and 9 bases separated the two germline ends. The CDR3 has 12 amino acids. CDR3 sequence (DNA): TGCGCCAGCAGCCAACAGGGAAATGAGCAGTTCTTC. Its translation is CASSQQGNEQFF. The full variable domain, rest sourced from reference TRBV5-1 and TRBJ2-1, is KAGVTQTPRYLIKTRGQQVTLSCSPISGHRSVSWYQQTPGQGLQFLFEYFSETQRNKGNFPGRFSGRQFSNSRSEMNVSTLELGDSALYLCASSQQGNEQFFGPGTRLTVL.

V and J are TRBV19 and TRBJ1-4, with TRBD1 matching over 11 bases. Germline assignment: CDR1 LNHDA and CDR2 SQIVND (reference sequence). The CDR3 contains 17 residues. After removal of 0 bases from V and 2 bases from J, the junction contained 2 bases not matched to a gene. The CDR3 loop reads CASSIEDRGLTNEKLFF. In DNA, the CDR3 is TGTGCCAGTAGTATAGAGGACAGGGGGCTGACTAATGAAAAACTGTTTTTT.

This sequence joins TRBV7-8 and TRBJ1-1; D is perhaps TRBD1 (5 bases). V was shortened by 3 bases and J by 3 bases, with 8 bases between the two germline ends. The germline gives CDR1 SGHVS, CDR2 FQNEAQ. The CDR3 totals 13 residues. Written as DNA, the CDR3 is TGTGCCAGCAGCTTGGGGGGGGACACTGAAGCTTTCTTT. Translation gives CASSLGGDTEAFF.

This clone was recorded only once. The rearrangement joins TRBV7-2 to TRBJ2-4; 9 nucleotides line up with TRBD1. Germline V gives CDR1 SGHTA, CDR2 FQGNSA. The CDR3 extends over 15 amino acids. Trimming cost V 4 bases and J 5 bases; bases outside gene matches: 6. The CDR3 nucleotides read TGTGCCAGCAGCTCCCGGGACAGGGCCCAAAACATTCAGTACTTC. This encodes CASSSRDRAQNIQYF.

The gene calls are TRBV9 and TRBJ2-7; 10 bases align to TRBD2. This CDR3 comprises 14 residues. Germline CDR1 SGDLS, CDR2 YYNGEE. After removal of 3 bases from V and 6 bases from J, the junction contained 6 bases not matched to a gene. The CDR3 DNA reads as TGTGCCAGCAGCGCCAGCGGGAGGGAACGCGAGCAGTACTTC. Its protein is CASSASGREREQYF.

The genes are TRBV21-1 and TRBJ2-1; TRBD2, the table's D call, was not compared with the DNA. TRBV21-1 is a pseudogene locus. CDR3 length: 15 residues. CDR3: CASSSLAWLHNEQFF. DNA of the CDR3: TGTGCCAGCAGCAGTCTAGCGTGGCTCCACAATGAGCAGTTCTTC.

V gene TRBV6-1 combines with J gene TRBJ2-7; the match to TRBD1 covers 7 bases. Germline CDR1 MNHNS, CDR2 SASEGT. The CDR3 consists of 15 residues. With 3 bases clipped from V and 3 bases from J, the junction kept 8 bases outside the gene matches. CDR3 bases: TGTGCCAGCAGTGACCAGACAGGGTTAGACTACGAGCAGTACTTC. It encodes CASSDQTGLDYEQYF.